Presented here are 21 T cell receptor beta chains from one specimen sequenced in a study of blood T cell repertoires in COVID-19. Measured with immunoSEQ multiplex PCR; TCRdb has only the in-frame clones, and not every one. The data contain some 180,000 clones, 85% of them singletons. Sequencing was carried out using PBMCs or T cells enriched from blood (not recorded which). The source is a man aged 40-50 years who had recovered from COVID-19.

This clone turned up a few times. The CDR3, as DNA: TGTGCCAGCAGCCCCAGGAGGGGCGACGAGACCCAGTACTTC. This gives the protein CASSPRRGDETQYF. The V call is TRBV11-1, the J call TRBJ2-5; maybe TRBD2 (6 bases). Between the trimmed V and J ends, which lost 5 bases and 5 bases, there was a span of 15 bases. This CDR3 region has 14 residues. Germline CDR1 SGHAT, CDR2 FQDESV (reference sequence).

This chain links TRBV2 with TRBJ2-2; TRBD2 matches at 10 bases. CDR1 and CDR2 (germline): SNHLY, FYNNEI. V shed 6 bases and J 7 bases; nucleotides not matched to a gene: 8. The CDR3 length is 15 residues. As DNA, the CDR3 is TGTGCCAGCAGGGCCGGGACTAGCGCAGGCGGGGAGCTGTTTTTT. This codes for CASRAGTSAGGELFF.

V is TRBV11-2 and J is TRBJ2-7; 8 bases map to TRBD1. V lost 6 bases, J lost 5 bases, and 9 bases stayed unmatched. This CDR3 has 14 amino acids. Germline V gene lookup returns CDR1 SGHAT and CDR2 FQNNGV. The CDR3 region has the DNA TGTGCCAGCAGTGCCACCGGGACAGGAAACGAGCAGTACTTC. Amino acids: CASSATGTGNEQYF.

The V call is TRBV30, the J call TRBJ1-1, with TRBD1 identical over 10 bases. The CDR3 has 14 amino acids. Germline lookup yields CDR1 GTSNPN and CDR2 SVGIG (reference sequence). Unmatched junction bases numbered 8, after V lost 0 bases and J lost 10 bases. CDR3 nucleotides: TGTGCCTGGAGTGTACGAGGGACAGGGGTTGGAGCTTTCTTT. Its translation is CAWSVRGTGVGAFF. The entire variable domain, with the rest obtained from reference TRBV30 and TRBJ1-1, is as follows: SQTIHQWPATLVQPVGSPLSLECTVEGTSNPNLYWYRQAAGRGLQLLFYSVGIGQISSEVPQNLSASRPQDRQFILSSKKLLLSDSGFYLCAWSVRGTGVGAFFGQGTRLTVV.

The J gene is TRBJ1-6, the V gene TRBV3-1 (or the pseudogene TRBV3-2), with 10 bases aligning to TRBD1. The V and J ends lost 6 bases and 10 bases, in that order; junction bases with no gene match: 6. The CDR3 runs to 14 residues. From germline, CDR1 is LGHDT and CDR2 YNNKEL (reference sequence). In DNA form, the CDR3 reads TGTGCCAGCAGAGATAGGACAGGGGGATCACCCCTCCACTTT. Translating it yields CASRDRTGGSPLHF.

The chain employs TRBV5-1 and TRBJ1-6, with D unresolved. Germline V gene sequence: CDR1 SGHRS, CDR2 YFSETQ. This CDR3 is 15 amino acids long. V lost 0 bases and J 9 bases, leaving 13 bases between the germline ends. The CDR3 DNA follows: TGCGCCAGCAGCTTGGGAGGAGGCGCATTTTCACCCCTCCACTTT. It codes for CASSLGGGAFSPLHF.

This chain uses TRBV28 with TRBJ2-7; TRBD2 agrees at 11 bases. The CDR3 consists of 14 residues. Unmatched junction bases numbered 5, after V lost 8 bases and J lost 2 bases. Per the germline V gene, CDR1 is MDHEN and CDR2 is SYDVKM. In DNA, the CDR3 is TGTGCCAGCTTTAGCGGGAGGGGAACCTACGAGCAGTACTTC. Translated, it gives CASFSGRGTYEQYF.

This chain uses TRBV5-1 with TRBJ1-2, with 10 bases lining up with TRBD1. CDR1 is SGHRS and CDR2 is YFSETQ in the germline V gene. The CDR3 has 15 amino acids. J lost 7 bases, V lost 0 bases, and 6 bases had no gene match. CDR3 sequence reads: CASSLAGTGVRGYTF. The CDR3 nucleotides are TGCGCCAGCAGCTTGGCCGGGACAGGGGTGCGTGGCTACACCTTC. Variable domain in full (rest from reference TRBV5-1 and TRBJ1-2): KAGVTQTPRYLIKTRGQQVTLSCSPISGHRSVSWYQQTPGQGLQFLFEYFSETQRNKGNFPGRFSGRQFSNSRSEMNVSTLELGDSALYLCASSLAGTGVRGYTFGSGTRLTVV.

The V call is TRBV29-1, the J call TRBJ2-2, with no clear D. The length of the CDR3 is 12 residues. In germline, CDR1 is SQVTM, CDR2 ANQGSEA. V lost 3 bases to trimming and J lost 1 base, with 3 bases between them. The CDR3 protein is CSVDQNTGELFF. As DNA, the CDR3 is TGCAGCGTTGATCAGAACACCGGGGAGCTGTTTTTT.

This CDR3 reads CASTEGGRNNYGYTF. CDR3 bases: TGTGCCAGCACCGAAGGCGGAAGAAATAACTATGGCTACACCTTC. The J gene is TRBJ1-2, the V gene TRBV6-5; D ambiguous. V lost 7 bases, J lost 1 base, and 16 bases lay in between. This CDR3 contains 15 residues. Germline values: CDR1 MNHEY, CDR2 SVGAGI.

This chain joins TRBV28 and TRBJ1-3, with D uncertain. V lost 3 bases, J lost 0 bases, and 12 bases lay in between. CDR3 size: 16 residues. Germline V lookup: CDR1 MDHEN, CDR2 SYDVKM. CDR3 region: CASSFDFAASGNTIYF. The CDR3 DNA sequence: TGTGCCAGCAGTTTTGATTTCGCGGCCTCTGGAAACACCATATATTTT.

The rearrangement uses TRBV28 and TRBJ1-1; 7 positions match TRBD1. The trim removed 4 bases at V and 0 bases at J, leaving 11 bases unmatched. This CDR3 has 17 residues. Germline V CDR1 and CDR2: MDHEN, SYDVKM. The CDR3 bases are TGTGCCAGCAGTTCCGACAGGGCGGGGAGCATGAACACTGAAGCTTTCTTT. Translating it yields CASSSDRAGSMNTEAFF.

V gene TRBV30 combines with J gene TRBJ1-5; a weak D match, TRBD1 (5 bases). From germline, CDR1 is GTSNPN and CDR2 SVGIG (reference sequence). CDR3 length equals 15 residues. Trimming took off 1 base at V and 5 bases at J, with 15 bases between the two ends. This chain's CDR3 is CAWSAHPGGDQPQHF. The CDR3 DNA follows: TGTGCCTGGAGTGCCCACCCCGGGGGGGATCAGCCCCAGCATTTT.

The chain links TRBV10-3 to TRBJ1-4, with 7 bases that match TRBD1. CDR3 length: 12 residues. The V segment lost 11 bases and the J segment 6 bases; nucleotides outside the gene matches: 6. CDR1 is ENHRY, CDR2 SYGVKD, per germline. The CDR3 loop reads CAAGQPDEKLFF. The CDR3 coding sequence is TGTGCCGCGGGACAGCCTGATGAAAAACTGTTTTTT.

The chain uses TRBV7-2 and TRBJ1-5; D is undetermined. This CDR3 spans 15 amino acids. CDR1 SGHTA and CDR2 FQGNSA come from the germline V gene. Trimming left V 1 base short and J 7 bases short, with 14 bases between. This CDR3 is CASSLGGPPGQPQHF. DNA of the CDR3: TGTGCCAGCAGCTTAGGCGGGCCTCCCGGGCAGCCCCAGCATTTT.

The chain carries TRBV5-8 and TRBJ2-1, with 9 bases fitting TRBD2. Trimming removed 3 bases from V and 4 bases from J; junction bases left unmatched: 8. The CDR3 has 16 amino acids. Germline assignment: CDR1 SGHTS and CDR2 YDEGEE. This CDR3 is CASSSTTSGYYNEQFF. CDR3 nucleotides: TGTGCCAGCAGCTCGACGACTAGCGGATATTACAATGAGCAGTTCTTC.

J is TRBJ1-5 and V is TRBV28; TRBD1 aligns across 9 bases. Unmatched junction bases numbered 10, after V lost 7 bases and J lost 0 bases. Germline CDR1 reads MDHEN; CDR2 reads SYDVKM. The CDR3 has 17 residues. The CDR3 reads CASTPDRGGYSNQPQHF. As DNA, the CDR3 is TGTGCCAGCACCCCCGACAGGGGGGGATATAGCAATCAGCCCCAGCATTTT. The entire variable domain, with the rest obtained from reference TRBV28 and TRBJ1-5, is as follows: DVKVTQSSRYLVKRTGEKVFLECVQDMDHENMFWYRQDPGLGLRLIYFSYDVKMKEKGDIPEGYSVSREKKERFSLILESASTNQTSMYLCASTPDRGGYSNQPQHFGDGTRLSIL.

The chain carries TRBV28 and TRBJ2-7; TRBD2 matches 9 bases. Germline V gene data show CDR1 as MDHEN and CDR2 as SYDVKM. V lost 6 bases to trimming and J lost 6 bases; unmatched junction nucleotides: 6. This CDR3 has 13 residues. The CDR3 region is CASSSGTSSEQYF. CDR3 DNA: TGTGCCAGCAGCTCCGGGACTAGCTCCGAGCAGTACTTC.

J is TRBJ2-7 and V is TRBV30; 9 bases map to TRBD1. This CDR3 is built from 14 residues. Germline loops: CDR1 GTSNPN, CDR2 SVGIG (reference sequence). V gave up 4 bases and J gave up 6 bases; unmatched junction bases: 10. In nucleotides, the CDR3 is TGTGCCTGGAACCCCGGGACAGGGACGCTCGAGCAGTACTTC. Translated, it gives CAWNPGTGTLEQYF.

This chain joins TRBV30 and TRBJ2-7; unclear D gene. From germline, CDR1 is GTSNPN and CDR2 SVGIG (reference sequence). The CDR3 is made up of 13 amino acids. V shed 7 bases and J shed 0 bases, with 13 bases lying between them. The CDR3 protein is CASSRGSSYEQYF. Written as DNA, the CDR3 is TGTGCCTCAAGCAGAGGTAGCTCCTACGAGCAGTACTTC.

The chain carries TRBV12-3 or TRBV12-4 and TRBJ2-7; D perhaps matches TRBD2 (6 bases). This CDR3 region has 12 residues. Trimming took 5 bases from V and 3 from J, leaving 8 bases between them. CDR3 bases: TGTGCCAGCAGTCCGGGGGTCTACGAGCAGTACTTC. Translation: CASSPGVYEQYF.